Described below is a single T cell receptor beta chain sequence and its context. Its antigen target is currently unknown. Base qualities are not provided; no much larger clone lies one nucleotide away. The data stem from a study of T cell repertoires in aging, cancer and after chemotherapy (dated by TCRdb to between 2018 and 2021). About the full investigation: The donors fell into six age groups ranging from 30 or younger to 70 or older, and each group had at least three individuals. Control TCR repertoires from healthy donors were recorded across several months to years, and re-sampling revealed clear clonal overlap. In total, the full dataset held about 8.8 million TCR reads. The study profiled peripheral blood TCR beta repertoires from healthy donors and cancer patients to examine immunoaging and T cell reconstitution after chemotherapy. Alongside 95 healthy donors serving as a reference group, the cohort included some 220 cancer patients, of whom approximately 94 had hematological cancers and about 130 had solid cancers. Results the study describes overall, beyond this receptor: In both cancer cohorts, the median generation probability rose over the chemotherapy interval, which suggests that the repertoire was reconstituted through rebound thymic output. According to the authors, the repertoire data do not allow conclusions to be drawn about immunological memory after chemotherapy. In healthy donors, the decline in TCR diversity with age was mainly due to loss of richness, whereas in cancer patients loss of evenness also played a role. Compared with age-matched healthy donors, untreated patients with either hematological or solid cancers had significantly lower TCR diversity in the blood along with higher clonality.

Rearranged TRB sequences spanning V, D and J segments were amplified by multiplex touch-down PCR using a mixed TRB-A/B primer pool. Two consecutive PCR reactions with Phusion HS II polymerase added Illumina adapters and sample indices to the amplicons. The amplicons were purified from gel with the NucleoSpin Gel and PCR Clean-up kit and then assessed with Qubit and an Agilent 2100 Bioanalyzer. Sequencing of the libraries was done on an Illumina MiSeq with paired-end, single-indexed 600-cycle runs. The paper's data handling went like this. TRB sequences were processed with MiXCR versions 2.12 and 3.0.5. Each unique CDR3 nucleotide sequence counted as one clone, and only productive sequences with at least two reads were retained. Repertoire metrics included Shannon diversity, evenness, clonality (one minus evenness), and alpha-parameterized diversity profiles from alpha 0 to 5. The IGoR algorithm was used to calculate generation probabilities for clones in the paired samples taken before and after chemotherapy. Starting from the raw public reads, TCRdb applied fastp trimming at Q25, assembled clones with MiXCR and retained in-frame beta chains. Rows merge per CDR3 protein into single entries with the most common DNA and genes. TCRdb, rather than the study authors, made the V and J calls. The sample has 10,000 to 15,000 distinct CDR3 sequences on record, approximately 34% of them singletons. The top ten hold 6.6% of the sample.

Instead of sorted cells or RNA, genomic DNA extracted from peripheral blood served as the source for amplifying TCR beta rearrangements. Including cysteine and phenylalanine, the CDR3 has 16 amino acids. Only the CDR3 DNA stays, 48 bases, in frame from base 1. Based on the germline V gene (reference sequence), the CDR1 and CDR2 sequences are SEHNR and FQNEAQ. Trimming removed 5 bases from V and 0 bases from J, leaving 17 bases between the germline ends. The V gene is TRBV7-9 and the J gene is TRBJ2-7; TRBD2 is a possible D gene, resting on 6 matching bases. The TCR was taken from a human donor in good health. The donor label of this sample is uncertain. The specimen was blood. The CDR3 is CASSNNRDFSSYEQYF. DNA sequence: TGTGCCAGCAGCAACAACCGGGACTTTAGCTCCTACGAGCAGTACTTC.